This T cell receptor (beta chain) emerged from a study of CD8+CD57+ T cells in acquired aplastic anemia. Study-wide background: Sorted CD4+ and CD8+ cells yielded DNA averaging around 3.2 ug.

Germline V gene sequence: CDR1 SGHRS, CDR2 YFSETQ. The CDR3 runs 15 residues. V gave up 4 bases and J gave up 1 base, with 15 bases separating them. Comment on this clonotype: Its antigen is not identified.

Broader study findings: Levels of CD8+ Simpson's diversity were not significantly distinct in patients versus controls. About 29 shared CD8+ CDR3s appeared highly expressed within patients' immunodominant clones.

Genomic DNA acted as the template from which TCR beta VDJ combination and CDR3 sequence profiling were carried out. From the reads, TCRdb called clonotypes with MiXCR, one entry per CDR3 protein. The table includes about 58,000 distinct CDR3 sequences, approximately 50% detected once. Patients included in sequencing had previously demonstrated CD8+CD57+ cell expansion by flow cytometry. In all patients, the disease was severe acquired aplastic anemia. This chain joins TRBV5-1 and TRBJ2-7; perhaps TRBD2 as D (5 bases). The clonotype comes from a human donor with aplastic anemia. The sample consisted of sorted CD4+, CD8+, or CD8+CD57+ T cells (not recorded which) from PBMCs. CDR3 region: CASSLEGRLSYEQYF. The CDR3 nucleotides are TGCGCCAGCAGCCTCGAGGGCAGGTTATCCTACGAGCAGTACTTC.